A single sample gave rise to the 30 T cell receptor beta chains below, sequenced in a study of shared T cell receptors in the human thymus. TCRdb's table, derived via immunoSEQ multiplex PCR, lists solely in-frame clones and lacks some. The table has under 700,000 clones, approximately 78% seen once. The same sample was also used in a study of human thymus T cells.

What was sequenced was thymocytes. The source is a boy in the first two years of life with a congenital heart defect.

The chain carries TRBV6-1 and TRBJ2-7; 7 bases align to TRBD1. CDR3 length: 13 amino acids. The germline gives CDR1 MNHNS, CDR2 SASEGT. V was clipped by 6 bases and J by 5 bases; unmatched bases: 7. This chain's CDR3 is CASSIDRDHEQYF. In nucleotides, the CDR3 is TGTGCCAGCAGCATTGACAGGGACCACGAGCAGTACTTC.

This chain joins TRBV6-1 and TRBJ1-3; D gene unclear. The CDR3 runs to 12 residues. Trimming removed 9 bases from V and 4 bases from J, with 10 bases in between. Germline-derived CDR1 and CDR2 are MNHNS and SASEGT. The CDR3 DNA is TGTGCCAGTGGACTCTCAGGAAACACCATATATTTT. It yields the protein CASGLSGNTIYF.

The J gene is TRBJ2-1, the V gene TRBV25-1, with TRBD2 as a possible D gene (5 bases). CDR1 is MGHDK, CDR2 SYGVNS, per germline. Trimming left V 3 bases short and J 0 bases short, with 12 bases between. The CDR3 totals 16 residues. CDR3 nucleotides: TGTGCCAGCAGTGATCTAGCTCCGAGCTCCTACAATGAGCAGTTCTTC. The encoded protein is CASSDLAPSSYNEQFF. The complete variable domain, with remaining parts taken from reference TRBV25-1 and TRBJ2-1, reads EADIYQTPRYLVIGTGKKITLECSQTMGHDKMYWYQQDPGMELHLIHYSYGVNSTEKGDLSSESTVSRIRTEHFPLTLESARPSHTSQYLCASSDLAPSSYNEQFFGPGTRLTVL.

The CDR3 sequence: CASSQATPSCGGCTEAFF. In DNA, the CDR3 is TGCGCCAGCAGCCAAGCTACCCCCTCGTGCGGGGGTTGCACTGAAGCTTTCTTT. The chain employs TRBV4-1 and TRBJ1-1; TRBD1 might be the D (5 bases). The V gene lost 1 base and the J gene lost 4 bases, with 22 bases spanning the gap. CDR1 MGHRA and CDR2 YSYEKL come from the germline V gene. This CDR3 contains 18 residues.

The chain joins TRBV4-2 to TRBJ2-1; TRBD2 matches at 9 bases. Germline lookup yields CDR1 LGHNA and CDR2 YNFKEQ. J was trimmed by 4 bases and V by 8 bases; bases with no gene match: 6. This CDR3 spans 14 amino acids. Here the CDR3 reads CASLGAGGYNEQFF. CDR3 nucleotides: TGTGCCAGCCTTGGGGCGGGAGGGTACAATGAGCAGTTCTTC.

The chain links TRBV5-6 to TRBJ2-1; D unresolved. Trimming stripped 4 bases from V and 9 bases from J, with 17 bases between. This CDR3 has 14 residues. Germline assignment: CDR1 SGHDT and CDR2 YYEEEE. DNA for the CDR3: TGTGCCAGCAGCCTCGAGCTCTTGACGGGTGAGCAGTTCTTC. Translating gives CASSLELLTGEQFF.

The rearrangement uses TRBV10-2 and TRBJ2-7, with 12 bases fitting TRBD2. V lost 3 bases to trimming and J lost 3 bases; unmatched junction nucleotides: 3. Germline V gives CDR1 WSHSY, CDR2 SAAADI. The CDR3 extends over 15 amino acids. CDR3 sequence reads: CASSEGLAGLYEQYF. Here the CDR3 DNA reads TGCGCCAGCAGTGAAGGACTAGCGGGACTCTACGAGCAGTACTTC.

The V call is TRBV4-1, the J call TRBJ2-7; 9 bases align to TRBD1. The ends lost 2 bases at V and 0 bases at J; junction bases unmatched: 8. The CDR3 length is 17 residues. Germline V gene sequence: CDR1 MGHRA, CDR2 YSYEKL. This CDR3 is CASSQRTRDRASYEQYF. The CDR3 DNA sequence: TGCGCCAGCAGCCAACGTACCCGGGACAGGGCCTCCTACGAGCAGTACTTC.

In DNA form, the CDR3 reads TGTGCCAGCAGCGAACCCCCGGAGGGCCTCACCTACGAGCAGTACTTC. Translated: CASSEPPEGLTYEQYF. The J gene is TRBJ2-7, the V gene TRBV6-6, with D possibly TRBD2 on 6 matching bases. Germline lookup yields CDR1 MNHNY and CDR2 SVGAGI (reference sequence). CDR3 length equals 16 residues. The V end was cut by 6 bases, the J end by 2 bases, with 20 bases between.

This clone occurred a few times. The chain carries TRBV25-1 and TRBJ1-2; D not certain. The CDR3 length is 14 residues. The germline gives CDR1 MGHDK, CDR2 SYGVNS. Trimming shortened V by 4 bases and J by 6 bases, and 15 bases separated the two germline ends. This CDR3 is CASSVTSRGNGYTF. Here the CDR3 DNA reads TGTGCCAGCAGTGTAACCTCACGGGGTAATGGCTACACCTTC.

CDR3 coding DNA: TGCGCCAGCAGCCTACGTCGAGGGACAGGGGGCATCTTGCTAGCCAAAAACATTCAGTACTTC. Amino acid sequence: CASSLRRGTGGILLAKNIQYF. The chain links TRBV4-3 to TRBJ2-4; TRBD1 aligns across 12 bases. CDR1 and CDR2 (germline): LGHNA, YSLEER. The CDR3 length is 21 residues. V trimming: 4 bases; J trimming: 0 bases; junction bases outside the gene matches: 16.

The CDR3 spells CASSQDIAGASDTQYF. CDR3 coding DNA: TGCGCCAGCAGCCAAGATATAGCGGGAGCGTCAGATACGCAGTATTTT. The J gene is TRBJ2-3, the V gene TRBV4-3, with TRBD2 matching over 9 bases. Trimming took 0 bases from V and 4 from J; bases not matched to a gene: 5. The CDR3 runs to 16 residues. Germline assignment: CDR1 LGHNA and CDR2 YSLEER.

The gene calls are TRBV28 and TRBJ1-5; tentative D call: TRBD1 (5 bases). Germline V gene data show CDR1 as MDHEN and CDR2 as SYDVKM. CDR3 length equals 14 residues. Trimming cost V 7 bases and J 0 bases, with 10 bases left between them. The CDR3 bases are TGTGCCAGCAATACCCAGGGTAGCAATCAGCCCCAGCATTTT. It specifies CASNTQGSNQPQHF.

The chain recombines TRBV23-1 with TRBJ1-2; a possible D gene is TRBD1 (5 bases). TRBV23-1 counts as an open reading frame of uncertain function. V lost 0 bases, J lost 8 bases, and 25 bases lay in between. This CDR3 comprises 18 residues. Written as DNA, the CDR3 is TGCGCCAGCAGTCAATCCAGACGGACAACCACCCATCTATGCGGCTACACCTTC. Its translation: CASSQSRRTTTHLCGYTF.

Here the CDR3 reads CASSEPPRVWAEQFF. As DNA, the CDR3 is TGTGCCAGCAGTGAGCCCCCGCGAGTATGGGCTGAGCAGTTCTTC. V and J are TRBV25-1 and TRBJ2-1; D is ambiguous. The CDR3 has 15 amino acids. Germline-derived CDR1 and CDR2 are MGHDK and SYGVNS. The ends were cut back, 3 bases at V and 9 bases at J, with 18 bases in the middle.

There are a few counts of this clone. The rearrangement uses TRBV11-3 and TRBJ2-7; D perhaps matches TRBD2 (7 bases). V was trimmed by 1 base and J by 0 bases, leaving 10 bases between them. The CDR3 has 15 amino acids. Germline V gives CDR1 SGHNT, CDR2 YENEEA. Here the CDR3 DNA reads TGTGCCAGCAGCTTAGGGGGGGGCAGCTCCTACGAGCAGTACTTC. The encoded protein is CASSLGGGSSYEQYF.

This chain connects TRBV4-1 to TRBJ2-7; a weak D match, TRBD2 (6 bases). The CDR3 runs to 15 residues. CDR1 MGHRA and CDR2 YSYEKL come from the germline V gene. The germline V and J ends were trimmed by 0 bases and 3 bases, with 12 bases remaining between them. The CDR3 is CASSQDWRGRYEQYF. The CDR3, as DNA: TGCGCCAGCAGCCAAGATTGGAGGGGACGCTACGAGCAGTACTTC.

The chain is built from TRBV30 and TRBJ2-3, with TRBD2 matching 10 bases. After removal of 6 bases from V and 6 bases from J, the junction contained 18 bases not matched to a gene. The CDR3 runs 17 residues. Germline V gives CDR1 GTSNPN, CDR2 SVGIG (reference sequence). CDR3 in DNA: TGTGCCTGTGAGGGAGCGGGAGGGCTCGTTGGGGTTGATACGCAGTATTTT. This gives the protein CACEGAGGLVGVDTQYF. The full variable domain, its missing parts supplied by reference TRBV30 and TRBJ2-3, is SQTIHQWPATLVQPVGSPLSLECTVEGTSNPNLYWYRQAAGRGLQLLFYSVGIGQISSEVPQNLSASRPQDRQFILSSKKLLLSDSGFYLCACEGAGGLVGVDTQYFGPGTRLTVL.

The V and J genes are TRBV5-1 and TRBJ2-7; D possibly corresponds to TRBD1 (5 bases). The ends were cut back, 0 bases at V and 0 bases at J, with 10 bases in the middle. The CDR3 contains 15 residues. Germline CDR1 SGHRS, CDR2 YFSETQ. This chain's CDR3 is CASSLGRADSYEQYF. In nucleotides, the CDR3 is TGCGCCAGCAGCTTGGGCAGGGCCGACTCCTACGAGCAGTACTTC. The full variable domain, with the rest looked up from reference TRBV5-1 and TRBJ2-7, is KAGVTQTPRYLIKTRGQQVTLSCSPISGHRSVSWYQQTPGQGLQFLFEYFSETQRNKGNFPGRFSGRQFSNSRSEMNVSTLELGDSALYLCASSLGRADSYEQYFGPGTRLTVT.

This chain uses TRBV9 with TRBJ2-6, with 12 nucleotides matching TRBD1. V dropped 3 bases and J dropped 2; count of bases not matched to a gene: 6. Per the germline V gene, CDR1 is SGDLS and CDR2 is YYNGEE. The CDR3 extends over 18 amino acids. For the CDR3, the DNA is TGTGCCAGCAGCGGCGGGACAGGGGGCGTTCCTGGGGCCAACGTCCTGACTTTC. Residues: CASSGGTGGVPGANVLTF.

This clone was seen a single time. The genes are TRBV7-2 and TRBJ2-3; tentatively, D is TRBD2 (6 bases). Trimming cost V 1 base and J 0 bases, with 11 bases left between them. This CDR3 region has 16 residues. The germline V gene has CDR1 SGHTA and CDR2 FQGNSA. This chain's CDR3 is CASSLEGRGSTDTQYF. For the CDR3, the DNA is TGTGCCAGCAGCTTAGAAGGGCGGGGAAGCACAGATACGCAGTATTTT.

This rearrangement joins TRBV11-2 to TRBJ2-7; 10 bases agree with TRBD2. The J segment lost 0 bases and the V segment lost 1 base, leaving 6 bases of the junction unmatched. Germline CDR1 reads SGHAT; CDR2 reads FQNNGV. The CDR3 length is 17 residues. CDR3 protein: CASSLVASGRGSYEQYF. The CDR3 DNA follows: TGTGCCAGCAGCTTAGTGGCTAGCGGGAGAGGCTCCTACGAGCAGTACTTC.

The CDR3 is CASSLAQFYEQYF. The CDR3 DNA is TGTGCCAGCAGTTTAGCACAGTTCTACGAGCAGTACTTC. This chain connects TRBV28 to TRBJ2-7; D gene uncertain. CDR1 and CDR2 from the germline V gene are MDHEN and SYDVKM. This CDR3 contains 13 residues. V was pared by 2 bases and J by 3 bases, with 8 bases between.

The chain is built from TRBV4-2 and TRBJ2-7, with D perhaps TRBD2 (6 bases). CDR1 LGHNA and CDR2 YNFKEQ come from the germline V gene. CDR3 length: 15 amino acids. The V end was cut by 4 bases, the J end by 5 bases, with 18 bases between. The CDR3 reads CASSPFGQGGHEQYF. CDR3 in DNA: TGTGCCAGCAGCCCTTTCGGGCAGGGAGGCCACGAGCAGTACTTC.

This chain uses TRBV29-1 with TRBJ2-1, with 7 bases aligning to TRBD2. CDR1 SQVTM and CDR2 ANQGSEA come from the germline V gene. The CDR3 is 15 amino acids. The V segment lost 2 bases and the J segment 0 bases; nucleotides outside the gene matches: 4. This chain's CDR3 is CSVERAGSSYNEQFF. In DNA form, the CDR3 reads TGCAGCGTTGAACGAGCGGGGAGCTCCTACAATGAGCAGTTCTTC.

J is TRBJ2-1 and V is TRBV4-3; 14 nucleotides align to TRBD2. The CDR3 totals 19 residues. V gave up 4 bases and J gave up 5 bases; unmatched junction bases: 13. The germline CDR1 and CDR2 sequences are LGHNA and YSLEER. The CDR3 reads CASSPRLAGGSEHDNEQFF. CDR3 DNA: TGCGCCAGCAGCCCCCGACTAGCGGGAGGGTCTGAGCATGACAATGAGCAGTTCTTC.

Only a few counts were recorded for this clone. V is TRBV19 and J is TRBJ2-7; 9 positions match TRBD2. V shed 5 bases and J 3 bases; nucleotides not matched to a gene: 11. Germline CDR1 is LNHDA and CDR2 is SQIVND (reference sequence). This CDR3 region has 16 residues. Here the CDR3 DNA reads TGTGCCAGTAGTGCCCGGACTAGCGAGCGGTACTACGAGCAGTACTTC. Encoded protein: CASSARTSERYYEQYF.

There are a few counts of this clone. The chain has TRBV6-1 and TRBJ1-5; possible D gene TRBD1, 6 bases. The CDR3 length is 15 residues. CDR1 is MNHNS, CDR2 SASEGT, per germline. V was shortened by 7 bases and J by 3 bases, with 16 bases between the two germline ends. The CDR3 protein is CASIRGGTANQPQHF. CDR3 sequence (DNA): TGTGCCAGCATAAGGGGGGGGACCGCCAATCAGCCCCAGCATTTT.

CDR3 residues: CASSFGTGRPDTQYF. Written as DNA, the CDR3 is TGTGCCAGCAGCTTTGGGACAGGGAGACCAGATACGCAGTATTTT. The V gene is TRBV7-2, the J gene TRBJ2-3; 9 bases fit TRBD1. V lost 3 bases to trimming and J lost 4 bases; unmatched junction nucleotides: 5. Germline CDR1 and CDR2: SGHTA and FQGNSA. The CDR3 length is 15 residues.

The V gene is TRBV7-9, the J gene TRBJ2-7; no definite D call. This CDR3 has 13 amino acids. Germline CDR1 SEHNR, CDR2 FQNEAQ (reference sequence). V lost 8 bases and J 0 bases, leaving 11 bases between the germline ends. The DNA of the CDR3 is TGTGCCAGCTGTTCAGTTGGCTCCTACGAGCAGTACTTC. It yields the protein CASCSVGSYEQYF.